The T cell receptor (beta chain) under discussion was sequenced for a study of T cells in Graves' hyperthyroidism and ophthalmopathy (dated by TCRdb to 2018 to 2020). Background on the whole study: Peripheral blood samples were taken at initial diagnosis, before any treatment was given. After blood sampling, hyperthyroidism patients were treated with methimazole at a starting dose of 30 mg daily, and ophthalmopathy patients were treated with high-dose intravenous methylprednisolone. An independent validation cohort of under 20 hyperthyroidism patients and roughly 16 patients who later progressed to ophthalmopathy tested prospective prediction of ophthalmopathy. A discovery cohort of around 98 patients, about 44 with Graves' ophthalmopathy and under 60 with stable Graves' hyperthyroidism, was used to find distinguishing TCR V-J signatures. The paper reports TCR Vbeta CDR3 sequencing of approximately 130 peripheral blood samples: fewer than 50 ophthalmopathy, over 70 hyperthyroidism and 17 progressor patients. The roughly 94 discovery patients were randomly divided into training and test sets at a 7:3 ratio. In roughly six Graves' hyperthyroidism patients, the study also compared T-cell repertoires from thyroid tissue with T-cell repertoires from blood.

This clonotype showed up many times. Which antigen it targets is not known. Base qualities are not recorded, but no much larger clone differs from it by a single base. Ophthalmopathy patients had moderately to severely active disease, with a Clinical Activity Score of 3 or more, a NOSPECS grade of 4 or more, and a disease duration of less than 3 months. Any patient with an uncontrolled infection, another autoimmune disease, pregnancy or lactation was excluded. Clinical symptoms, serum thyroxine and TRAb, thyroid ultrasound, and orbital computed tomography formed the basis for the diagnoses. PBMCs were isolated from approximately 10 ml of fresh peripheral blood by Ficoll-Paque density gradient centrifugation. Trizol reagent was used to extract total RNA, and RNA quality was then checked on an Agilent 2100 Bioanalyzer. The TCR beta CDR3 regions were amplified from RNA transcripts. For the first round of RT-PCR on the TCR CDR3, the HTBI primer set was used together with the Qiagen OneStep RT-PCR kit. Libraries were constructed in a second round of multiplex PCR, after which size selection and purification were performed. Sequencing of the libraries was done on an Illumina HiSeq2000 using paired-end 100 bp reads. Concerning the study's data processing: SOAPnuke was used to process the raw data, throwing out any read that contained adapters or uncalled bases, had a mean Phred below 15, or lacked an exact constant-primer or identifier match. COPE v1.2.5 was used to merge the high-quality paired reads, and each unique nucleotide sequence was defined as a clonotype. Clonotypes were aligned to IMGT TRBV, TRBD and TRBJ reference segments using MiTCR v1.1. The analysis included only V-J combinations with a frequency above 0.0001, which together covered about 99% of the repertoires. A TCS score was defined as the ratio of F50 (clonal expansion) to E x V (chaos), with BLOSUM62-based TCRdist applied between CDR3 peptides within each V-J. Welch's t-statistics and random forest reduced 514 V-J features to 13, which were used in a naive Bayes classifier (R e1071). TCRdb reran the public reads through fastp at Q25 and MiXCR, keeping productive beta chains. Merged by CDR3 protein, the rows form single entries marked with the most common genes and DNA. These V and J calls originate from TCRdb's pipeline instead of the authors' own analysis. For this sample there are hundreds of thousands of distinct CDR3 sequences; approximately 24% appear just once. Around 11% of the sample comes from the top ten.

General conclusions and limits of the study: Blood samples also contained most of the expanded thyroid clonotypes (frequency above 0.001), which suggests that blood repertoires may reflect thyroid immune responses. In validation, progression to ophthalmopathy was predicted by the model with 70.59% sensitivity and under 85% specificity, a median of about 6 months before onset. In cross-validation, a model built on a 13 V-J signature told ophthalmopathy apart from stable hyperthyroidism with about 90% sensitivity and about 81% specificity, and in testing the same model reached 80%/75%. Sample size was not statistically predetermined, and blinding of investigators to group allocation was not performed.

V is pruned by 4 bases and J by 0 bases, leaving 3 bases of the junction without a gene match. Including cysteine and phenylalanine, the CDR3 has 14 amino acids. Solely the CDR3 DNA is kept, with 42 bases framed from the first base. Taken from the germline V gene, the CDR1 and CDR2 loops are SGHRS and YFSETQ. The receptor's source is a woman aged 25 to 39 with Graves' ophthalmopathy. The sequenced material came from blood. In this chain, TRBV5-1 is recombined with TRBJ1-1, and TRBD1 aligns with 7 junction nucleotides. The DNA sequence reads TGCGCCAGCAGCGCGACAGGGCTGAACACTGAAGCTTTCTTT. Translated, this gives CASSATGLNTEAFF.